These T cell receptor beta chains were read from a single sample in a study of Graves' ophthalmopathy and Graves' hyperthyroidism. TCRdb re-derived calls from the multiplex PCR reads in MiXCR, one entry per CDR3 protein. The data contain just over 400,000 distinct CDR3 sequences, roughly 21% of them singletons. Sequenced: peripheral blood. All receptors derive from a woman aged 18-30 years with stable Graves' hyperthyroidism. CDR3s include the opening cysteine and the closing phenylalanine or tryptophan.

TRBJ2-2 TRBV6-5 CASSYSGGTGELFF
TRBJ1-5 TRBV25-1 CASSGGTGVGGPYSNQPQHF
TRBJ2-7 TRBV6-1 CASSEYTGSYEQYF
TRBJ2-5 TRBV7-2 CASSFGGTAGGETQYF
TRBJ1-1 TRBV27 CASSLFPTAQGEAFF
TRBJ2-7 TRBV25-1 CASSESGGRHYEQYF
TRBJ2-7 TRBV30 CAGRTSYEQYF
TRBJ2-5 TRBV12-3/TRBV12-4 CASNMGTAAETQYF
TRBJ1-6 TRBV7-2 CASSLSGPSSYNSPLHF
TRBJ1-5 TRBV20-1 CSARERNREEGNQPQHF
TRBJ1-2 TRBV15 CATSTDRGNYGYTF
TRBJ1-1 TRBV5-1 CASREDRAEAFF
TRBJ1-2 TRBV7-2 CASSLMGQGYGYTF